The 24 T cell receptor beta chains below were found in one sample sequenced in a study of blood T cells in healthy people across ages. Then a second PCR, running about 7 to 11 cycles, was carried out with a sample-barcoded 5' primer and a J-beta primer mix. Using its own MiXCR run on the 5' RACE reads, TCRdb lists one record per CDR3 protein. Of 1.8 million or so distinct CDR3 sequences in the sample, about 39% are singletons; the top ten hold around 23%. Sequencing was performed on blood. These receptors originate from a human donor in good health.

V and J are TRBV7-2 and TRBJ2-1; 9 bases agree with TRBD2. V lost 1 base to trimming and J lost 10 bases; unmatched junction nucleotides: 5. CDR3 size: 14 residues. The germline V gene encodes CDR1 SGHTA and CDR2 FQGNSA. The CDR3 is CASSLVRGGGEQFF. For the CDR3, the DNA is TGTGCCAGCAGCTTAGTGCGGGGGGGCGGAGAGCAGTTCTTC.

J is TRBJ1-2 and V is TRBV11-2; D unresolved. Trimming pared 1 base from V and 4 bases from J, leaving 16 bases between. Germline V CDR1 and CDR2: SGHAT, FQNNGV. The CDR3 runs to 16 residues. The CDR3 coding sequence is TGTGCCAGCAGCTTAGTACGGATTCGACGGAGCTATGGCTACACCTTC. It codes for CASSLVRIRRSYGYTF.

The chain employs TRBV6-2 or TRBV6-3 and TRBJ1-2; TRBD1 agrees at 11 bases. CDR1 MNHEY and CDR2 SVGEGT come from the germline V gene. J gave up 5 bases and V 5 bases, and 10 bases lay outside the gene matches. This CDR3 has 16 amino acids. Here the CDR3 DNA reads TGTGCCAGCAGTCGCCCCGGACAGGGGGCGGAGTATGGCTACACCTTC. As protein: CASSRPGQGAEYGYTF.

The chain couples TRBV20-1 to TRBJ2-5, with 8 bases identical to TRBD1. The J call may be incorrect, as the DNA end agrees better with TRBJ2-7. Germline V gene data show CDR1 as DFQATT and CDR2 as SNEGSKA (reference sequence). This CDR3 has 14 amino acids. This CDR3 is CSARDTGTGYEQYF. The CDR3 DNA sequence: TGCAGTGCTAGAGATACCGGGACAGGCTACGAGCAGTACTTC.

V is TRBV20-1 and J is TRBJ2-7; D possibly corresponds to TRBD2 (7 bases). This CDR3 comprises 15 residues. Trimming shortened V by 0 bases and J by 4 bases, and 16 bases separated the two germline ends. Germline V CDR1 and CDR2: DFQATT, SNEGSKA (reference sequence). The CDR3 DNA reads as TGCAGTGCTAGAGACGTGGCGGGGGCGTCATACGAGCAGTACTTC. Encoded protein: CSARDVAGASYEQYF.

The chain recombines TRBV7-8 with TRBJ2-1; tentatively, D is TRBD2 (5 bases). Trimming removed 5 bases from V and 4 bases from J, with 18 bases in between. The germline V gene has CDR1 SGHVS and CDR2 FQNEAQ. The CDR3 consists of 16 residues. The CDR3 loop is CASSMIPGSPYNEQFF. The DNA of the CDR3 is TGTGCCAGCAGCATGATACCGGGATCCCCATACAATGAGCAGTTCTTC.

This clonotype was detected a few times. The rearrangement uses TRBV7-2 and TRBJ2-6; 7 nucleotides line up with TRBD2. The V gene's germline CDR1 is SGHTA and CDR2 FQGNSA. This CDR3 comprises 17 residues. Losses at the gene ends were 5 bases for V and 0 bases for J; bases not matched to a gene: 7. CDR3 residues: CASSIISGGSGANVLTF. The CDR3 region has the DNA TGTGCCAGCAGCATCATCTCGGGGGGCTCTGGGGCCAACGTCCTGACTTTC. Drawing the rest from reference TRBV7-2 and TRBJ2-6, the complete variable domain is GAGVSQSPSNKVTEKGKDVELRCDPISGHTALYWYRQSLGQGLEFLIYFQGNSAPDKSGLPSDRFSAERTGGSVSTLTIQRTQQEDSAVYLCASSIISGGSGANVLTFGAGSRLTVL.

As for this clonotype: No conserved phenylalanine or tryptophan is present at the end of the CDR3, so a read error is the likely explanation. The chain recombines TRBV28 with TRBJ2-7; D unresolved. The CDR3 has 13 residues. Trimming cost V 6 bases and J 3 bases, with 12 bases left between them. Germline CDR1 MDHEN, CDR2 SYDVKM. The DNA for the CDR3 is TGTGCCAGCAGATCCCCTCTTCGCTACGAGCAGTACTGC. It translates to CASRSPLRYEQYC.

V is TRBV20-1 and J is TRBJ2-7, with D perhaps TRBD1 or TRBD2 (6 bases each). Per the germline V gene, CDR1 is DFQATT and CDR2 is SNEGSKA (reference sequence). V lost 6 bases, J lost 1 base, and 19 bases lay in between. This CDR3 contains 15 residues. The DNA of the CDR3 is TGCAGTGCATCCAGGGCCGGAGGGGGATCCTACGAGCAGTACTTC. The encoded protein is CSASRAGGGSYEQYF.

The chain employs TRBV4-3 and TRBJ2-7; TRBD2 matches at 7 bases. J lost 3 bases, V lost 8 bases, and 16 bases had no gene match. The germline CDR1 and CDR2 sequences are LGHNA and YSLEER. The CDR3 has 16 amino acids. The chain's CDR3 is CASRPGGRIRGYEQYF. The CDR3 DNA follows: TGCGCCAGCCGTCCGGGAGGCAGAATAAGGGGCTACGAGCAGTACTTC.

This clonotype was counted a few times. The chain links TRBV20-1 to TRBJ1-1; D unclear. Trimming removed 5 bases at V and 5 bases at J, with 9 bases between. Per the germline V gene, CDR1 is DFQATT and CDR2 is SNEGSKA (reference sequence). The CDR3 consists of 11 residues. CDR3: CSAHLGTEAFF. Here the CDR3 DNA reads TGCAGTGCTCACCTGGGGACTGAAGCTTTCTTT.

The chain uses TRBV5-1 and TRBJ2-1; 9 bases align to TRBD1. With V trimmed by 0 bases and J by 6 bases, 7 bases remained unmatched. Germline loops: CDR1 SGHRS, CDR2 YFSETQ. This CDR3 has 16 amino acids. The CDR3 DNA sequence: TGCGCCAGCAGCTTGGGGGACAGGGTTAGGGGCAATGAGCAGTTCTTC. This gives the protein CASSLGDRVRGNEQFF. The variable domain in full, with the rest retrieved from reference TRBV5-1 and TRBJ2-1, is KAGVTQTPRYLIKTRGQQVTLSCSPISGHRSVSWYQQTPGQGLQFLFEYFSETQRNKGNFPGRFSGRQFSNSRSEMNVSTLELGDSALYLCASSLGDRVRGNEQFFGPGTRLTVL.

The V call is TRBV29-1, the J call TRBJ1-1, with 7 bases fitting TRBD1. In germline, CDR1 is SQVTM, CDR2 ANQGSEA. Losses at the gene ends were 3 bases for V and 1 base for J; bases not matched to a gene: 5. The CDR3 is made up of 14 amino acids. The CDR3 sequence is CSVDQGGANTEAFF. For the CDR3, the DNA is TGCAGCGTTGATCAGGGGGGCGCGAACACTGAAGCTTTCTTT.

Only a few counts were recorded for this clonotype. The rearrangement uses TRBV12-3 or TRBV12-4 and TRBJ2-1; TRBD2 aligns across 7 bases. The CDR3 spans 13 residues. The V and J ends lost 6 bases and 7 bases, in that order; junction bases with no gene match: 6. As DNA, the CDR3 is TGTGCCAGCAGAGACTATAGCGGGAATGAGCAGTTCTTC. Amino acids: CASRDYSGNEQFF.

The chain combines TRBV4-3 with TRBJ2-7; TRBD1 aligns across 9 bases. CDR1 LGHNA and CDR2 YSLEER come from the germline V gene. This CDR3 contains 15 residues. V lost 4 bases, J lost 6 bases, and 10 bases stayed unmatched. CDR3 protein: CASSPEGQGVFEQYF. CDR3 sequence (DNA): TGCGCCAGCAGCCCGGAGGGACAGGGAGTTTTCGAGCAGTACTTC.

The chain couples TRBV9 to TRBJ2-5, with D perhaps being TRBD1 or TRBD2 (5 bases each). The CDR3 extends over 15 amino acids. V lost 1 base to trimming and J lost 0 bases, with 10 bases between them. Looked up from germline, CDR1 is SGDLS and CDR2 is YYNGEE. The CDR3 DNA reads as TGTGCCAGCAGCGTAATGGGGGAAAACCAAGAGACCCAGTACTTC. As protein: CASSVMGENQETQYF.

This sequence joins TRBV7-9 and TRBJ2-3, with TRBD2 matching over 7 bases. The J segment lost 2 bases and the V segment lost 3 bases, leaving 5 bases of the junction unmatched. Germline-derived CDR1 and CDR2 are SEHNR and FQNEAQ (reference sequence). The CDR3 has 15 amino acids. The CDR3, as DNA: TGTGCCAGCAGCTTCCACGGGGGGACCACAGATACGCAGTATTTT. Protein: CASSFHGGTTDTQYF.

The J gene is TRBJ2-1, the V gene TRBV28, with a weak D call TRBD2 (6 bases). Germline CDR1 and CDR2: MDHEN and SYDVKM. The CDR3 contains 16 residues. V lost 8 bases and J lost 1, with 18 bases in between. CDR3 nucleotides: TGTGCCAGCCGCCCAGGAGGGGATAGATCCTACAATGAGCAGTTCTTC. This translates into CASRPGGDRSYNEQFF. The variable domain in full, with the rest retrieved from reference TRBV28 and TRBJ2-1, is DVKVTQSSRYLVKRTGEKVFLECVQDMDHENMFWYRQDPGLGLRLIYFSYDVKMKEKGDIPEGYSVSREKKERFSLILESASTNQTSMYLCASRPGGDRSYNEQFFGPGTRLTVL.

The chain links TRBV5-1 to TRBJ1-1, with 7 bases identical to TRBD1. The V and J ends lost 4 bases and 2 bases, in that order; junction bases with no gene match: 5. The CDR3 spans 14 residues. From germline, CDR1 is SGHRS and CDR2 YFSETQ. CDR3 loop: CASSIQGPNTEAFF. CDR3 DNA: TGCGCCAGCAGCATACAGGGGCCAAACACTGAAGCTTTCTTT. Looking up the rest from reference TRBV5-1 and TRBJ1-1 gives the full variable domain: KAGVTQTPRYLIKTRGQQVTLSCSPISGHRSVSWYQQTPGQGLQFLFEYFSETQRNKGNFPGRFSGRQFSNSRSEMNVSTLELGDSALYLCASSIQGPNTEAFFGQGTRLTVV.

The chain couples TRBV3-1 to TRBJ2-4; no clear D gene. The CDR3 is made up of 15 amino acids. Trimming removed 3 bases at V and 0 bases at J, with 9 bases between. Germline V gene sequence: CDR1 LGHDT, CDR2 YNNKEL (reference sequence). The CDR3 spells CASSHDTVAKNIQYF. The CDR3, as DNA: TGTGCCAGCAGCCACGACACAGTAGCCAAAAACATTCAGTACTTC.

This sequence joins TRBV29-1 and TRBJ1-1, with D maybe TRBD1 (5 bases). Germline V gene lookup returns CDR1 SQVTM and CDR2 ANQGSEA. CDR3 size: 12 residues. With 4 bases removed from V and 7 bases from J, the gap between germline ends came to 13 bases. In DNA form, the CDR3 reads TGCAGCGTTGGGTGGGGCGGCCTTGAAGCTTTCTTT. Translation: CSVGWGGLEAFF.

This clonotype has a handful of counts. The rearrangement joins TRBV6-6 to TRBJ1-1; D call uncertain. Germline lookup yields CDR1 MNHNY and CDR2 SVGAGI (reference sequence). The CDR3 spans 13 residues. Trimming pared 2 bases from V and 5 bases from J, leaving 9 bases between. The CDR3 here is CASSYLLETEAFF. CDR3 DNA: TGTGCCAGCAGTTACCTTTTGGAGACTGAAGCTTTCTTT.

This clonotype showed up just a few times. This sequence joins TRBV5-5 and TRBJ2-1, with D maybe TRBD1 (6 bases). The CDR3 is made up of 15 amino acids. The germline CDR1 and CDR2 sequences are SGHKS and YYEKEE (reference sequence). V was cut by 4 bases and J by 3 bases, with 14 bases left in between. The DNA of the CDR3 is TGTGCCAGCAGCGAGGACAGCAGCCTCTACAATGAGCAGTTCTTC. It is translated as CASSEDSSLYNEQFF.

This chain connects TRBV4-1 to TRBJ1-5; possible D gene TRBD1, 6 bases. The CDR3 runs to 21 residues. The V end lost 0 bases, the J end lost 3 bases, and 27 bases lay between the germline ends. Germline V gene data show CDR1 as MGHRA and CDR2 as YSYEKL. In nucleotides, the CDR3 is TGCGCCAGCAGCCAAGAAGCGTGGGGGGGGGCCAGGTCATCCCTCAATCAGCCCCAGCATTTT. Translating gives CASSQEAWGGARSSLNQPQHF.